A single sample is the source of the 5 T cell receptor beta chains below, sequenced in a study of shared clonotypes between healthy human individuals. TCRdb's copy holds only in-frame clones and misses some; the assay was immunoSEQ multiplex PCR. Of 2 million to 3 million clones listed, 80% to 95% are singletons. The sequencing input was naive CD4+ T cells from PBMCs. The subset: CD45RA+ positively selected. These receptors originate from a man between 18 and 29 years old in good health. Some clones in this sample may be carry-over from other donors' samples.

DNA of the CDR3: TGCGCCAGCAGCTTATCAATTGGGAAATACGAGCAGTACTTC. Amino acids: CASSLSIGKYEQYF. This sequence joins TRBV5-1 and TRBJ2-7; no clear D. From germline, CDR1 is SGHRS and CDR2 YFSETQ. This CDR3 spans 14 amino acids. V shed 2 bases and J shed 4 bases, with 13 bases lying between them.

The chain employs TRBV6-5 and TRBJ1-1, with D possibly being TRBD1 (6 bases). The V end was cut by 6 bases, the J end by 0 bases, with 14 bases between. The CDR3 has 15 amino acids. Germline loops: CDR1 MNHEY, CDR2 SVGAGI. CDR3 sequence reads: CASRVQGVLNTEAFF. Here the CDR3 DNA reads TGTGCCAGCAGGGTACAGGGAGTTCTGAACACTGAAGCTTTCTTT.

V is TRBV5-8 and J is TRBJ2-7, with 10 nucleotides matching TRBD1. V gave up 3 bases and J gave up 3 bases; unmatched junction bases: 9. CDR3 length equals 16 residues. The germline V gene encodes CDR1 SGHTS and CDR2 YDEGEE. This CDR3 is CASSSSAGTGVYEQYF. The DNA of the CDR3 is TGTGCCAGCAGCTCTTCTGCCGGGACAGGGGTCTACGAGCAGTACTTC.

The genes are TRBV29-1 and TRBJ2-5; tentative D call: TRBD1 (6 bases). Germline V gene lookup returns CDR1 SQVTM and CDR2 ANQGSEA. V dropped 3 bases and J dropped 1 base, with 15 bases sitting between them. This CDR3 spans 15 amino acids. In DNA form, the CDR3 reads TGCAGCGTTGATTTGCCTCGACAGGCCCAAGAGACCCAGTACTTC. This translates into CSVDLPRQAQETQYF.

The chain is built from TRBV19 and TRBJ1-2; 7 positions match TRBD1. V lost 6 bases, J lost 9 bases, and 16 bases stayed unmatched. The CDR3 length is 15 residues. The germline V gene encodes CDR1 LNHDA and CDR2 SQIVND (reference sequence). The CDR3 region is CASSSRDSEIKRYTF. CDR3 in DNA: TGTGCCAGTAGCTCTAGGGACAGCGAGATCAAACGCTACACCTTC.